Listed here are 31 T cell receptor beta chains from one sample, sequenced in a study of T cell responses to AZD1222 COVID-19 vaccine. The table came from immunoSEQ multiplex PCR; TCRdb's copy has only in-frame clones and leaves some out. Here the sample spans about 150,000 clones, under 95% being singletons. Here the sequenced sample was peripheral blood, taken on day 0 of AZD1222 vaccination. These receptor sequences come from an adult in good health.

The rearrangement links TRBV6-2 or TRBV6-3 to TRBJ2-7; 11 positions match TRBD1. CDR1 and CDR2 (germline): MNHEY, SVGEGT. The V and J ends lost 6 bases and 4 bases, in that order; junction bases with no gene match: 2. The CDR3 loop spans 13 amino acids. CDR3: CASSGTGGYEQYF. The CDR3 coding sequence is TGTGCCAGCAGCGGGACAGGGGGTTACGAGCAGTACTTC.

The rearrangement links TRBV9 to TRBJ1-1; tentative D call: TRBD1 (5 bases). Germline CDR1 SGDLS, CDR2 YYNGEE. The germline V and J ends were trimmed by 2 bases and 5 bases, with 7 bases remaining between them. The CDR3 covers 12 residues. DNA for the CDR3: TGTGCCAGCAGCGTGGGGGGAACTGAAGCTTTCTTT. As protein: CASSVGGTEAFF.

The CDR3 region is CATSRDITRSQYF. The CDR3 nucleotides read TGTGCCACCAGCAGAGATATTACTCGGTCCCAGTACTTC. This chain joins TRBV15 and TRBJ2-5; D is uncertain. The V end was cut by 0 bases, the J end by 9 bases, with 11 bases between. This CDR3 is built from 13 residues. The V gene's germline CDR1 is LNHNV and CDR2 YYDKDF (reference sequence).

In DNA, the CDR3 is TGTGCCAGCAGTTTCTCACAGCTCTATGGCTACACCTTC. Its protein product is CASSFSQLYGYTF. This chain connects TRBV12-3 or TRBV12-4 to TRBJ1-2; D unclear. The CDR3 is 13 residues long. Trimming removed 3 bases at V and 4 bases at J, with 9 bases between.

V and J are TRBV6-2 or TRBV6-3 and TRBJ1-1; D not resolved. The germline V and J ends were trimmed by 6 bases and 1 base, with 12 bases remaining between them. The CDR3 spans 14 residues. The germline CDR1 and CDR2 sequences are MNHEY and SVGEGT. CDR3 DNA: TGTGCCAGCAGCAAAATCACAGCGAACACTGAAGCTTTCTTT. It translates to CASSKITANTEAFF.

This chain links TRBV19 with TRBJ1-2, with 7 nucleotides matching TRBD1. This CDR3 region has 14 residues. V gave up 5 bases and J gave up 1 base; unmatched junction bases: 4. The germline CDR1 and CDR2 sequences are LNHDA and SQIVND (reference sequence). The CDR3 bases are TGTGCCAGTAGTCCCGGGACAGATAACTATGGCTACACCTTC. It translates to CASSPGTDNYGYTF. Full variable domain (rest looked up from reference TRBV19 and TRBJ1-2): DGGITQSPKYLFRKEGQNVTLSCEQNLNHDAMYWYRQDPGQGLRLIYYSQIVNDFQKGDIAEGYSVSREKKESFPLTVTSAQKNPTAFYLCASSPGTDNYGYTFGSGTRLTVV.

CDR3 residues: CASSLAGNQPQHF. The DNA of the CDR3 is TGTGCCAGCAGCTTAGCAGGGAATCAGCCCCAGCATTTT. This chain links TRBV13 with TRBJ1-5; tentative D call: TRBD1 (5 bases). The CDR3 runs to 13 residues. Germline CDR1 and CDR2: PRHDT and FYEKMQ (reference sequence). The V end lost 1 base, the J end lost 4 bases, and 5 bases lay between the germline ends.

CDR3 nucleotides: TGTGCCAGCAGTTTCAGGGGTGTTTTTACTGAAGCTTTCTTT. It is translated as CASSFRGVFTEAFF. The chain couples TRBV6-5 to TRBJ1-1, with D tentatively TRBD1 (6 bases). CDR1 is MNHEY and CDR2 is SVGAGI in the germline V gene. This CDR3 is 14 amino acids long. Deletions cut 4 bases from V and 5 bases from J, with 14 bases between.

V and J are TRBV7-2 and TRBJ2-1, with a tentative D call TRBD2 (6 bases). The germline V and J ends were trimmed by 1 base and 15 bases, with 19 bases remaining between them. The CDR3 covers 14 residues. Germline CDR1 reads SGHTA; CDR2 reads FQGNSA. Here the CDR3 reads CASSLGASAPDRFF. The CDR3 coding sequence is TGTGCCAGCAGCTTAGGTGCTAGCGCCCCAGATCGGTTCTTC.

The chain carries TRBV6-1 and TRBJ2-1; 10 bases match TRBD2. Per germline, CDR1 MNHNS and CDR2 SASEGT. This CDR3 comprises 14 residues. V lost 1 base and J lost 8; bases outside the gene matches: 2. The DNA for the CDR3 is TGTGCCAGCAGTGAAGAGGGGACTAGCGATGAGCAGTTCTTC. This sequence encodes CASSEEGTSDEQFF.

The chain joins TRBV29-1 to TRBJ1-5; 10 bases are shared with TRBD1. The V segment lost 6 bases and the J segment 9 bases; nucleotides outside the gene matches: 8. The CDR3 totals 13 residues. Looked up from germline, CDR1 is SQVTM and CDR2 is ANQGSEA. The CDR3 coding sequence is TGCAGCGTCTGGGACAGGGGTTCGGTGCCCCAGCATTTT. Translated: CSVWDRGSVPQHF.

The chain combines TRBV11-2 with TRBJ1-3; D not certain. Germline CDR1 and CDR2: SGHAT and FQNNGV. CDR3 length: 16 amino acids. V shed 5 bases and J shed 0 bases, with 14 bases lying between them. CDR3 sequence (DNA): TGTGCCAGCAGCCCTCGCGGACGGAGCTCTGGAAACACCATATATTTT. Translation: CASSPRGRSSGNTIYF.

CDR3 nucleotides: TGTGCCAGCAGTCCCAGGGGACCACACACTGAAGCTTTCTTT. This codes for CASSPRGPHTEAFF. V and J are TRBV6-5 and TRBJ1-1; TRBD1 might be the D (6 bases). V lost 5 bases and J lost 3, with 13 bases in between. The CDR3 spans 14 residues. CDR1 and CDR2 from the germline V gene are MNHEY and SVGAGI.

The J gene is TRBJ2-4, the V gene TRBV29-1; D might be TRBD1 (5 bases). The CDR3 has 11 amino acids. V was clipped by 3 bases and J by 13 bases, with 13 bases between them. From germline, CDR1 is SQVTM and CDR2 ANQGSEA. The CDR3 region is CSVEAGIGQYF. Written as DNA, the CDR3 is TGCAGCGTTGAGGCAGGGATTGGGCAGTACTTC.

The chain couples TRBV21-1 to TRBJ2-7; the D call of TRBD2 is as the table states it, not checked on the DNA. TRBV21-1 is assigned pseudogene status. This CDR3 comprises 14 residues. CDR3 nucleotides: TGTGCCAGCACCTTTCCGTCGAGCTCCTACGAGCAGTACTTC. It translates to CASTFPSSSYEQYF.

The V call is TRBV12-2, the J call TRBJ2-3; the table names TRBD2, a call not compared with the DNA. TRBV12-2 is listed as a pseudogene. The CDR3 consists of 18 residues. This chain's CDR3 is CASRLVFLTRGGPDTQYF. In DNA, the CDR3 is TGTGCAAGTCGCTTAGTATTCCTAACGCGGGGGGGCCCAGATACGCAGTATTTT.

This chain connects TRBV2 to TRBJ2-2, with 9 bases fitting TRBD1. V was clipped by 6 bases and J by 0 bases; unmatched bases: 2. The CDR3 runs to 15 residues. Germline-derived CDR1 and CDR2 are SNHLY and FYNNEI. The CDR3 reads CASSRQGANTGELFF. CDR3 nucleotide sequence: TGTGCCAGCAGCCGACAGGGGGCGAACACCGGGGAGCTGTTTTTT.

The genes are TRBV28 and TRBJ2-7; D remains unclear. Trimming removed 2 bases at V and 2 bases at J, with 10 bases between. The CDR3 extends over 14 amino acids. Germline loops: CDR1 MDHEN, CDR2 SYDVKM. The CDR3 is CASSLIRTPYEQYF. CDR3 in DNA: TGTGCCAGCAGTTTAATCCGGACCCCCTACGAGCAGTACTTC.

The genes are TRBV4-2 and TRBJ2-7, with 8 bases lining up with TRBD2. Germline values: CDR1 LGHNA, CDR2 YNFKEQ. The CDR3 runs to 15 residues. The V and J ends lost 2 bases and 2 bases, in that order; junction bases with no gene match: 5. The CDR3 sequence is CASSQLLRGAYEQYF. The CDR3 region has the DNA TGTGCCAGCAGCCAACTTTTGCGGGGGGCCTACGAGCAGTACTTC.

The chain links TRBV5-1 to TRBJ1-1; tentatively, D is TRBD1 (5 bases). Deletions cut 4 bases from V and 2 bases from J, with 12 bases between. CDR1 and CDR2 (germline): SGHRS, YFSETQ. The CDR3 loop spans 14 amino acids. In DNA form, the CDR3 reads TGCGCCAGCAGCGGGGTCGGGGACAACACTGAAGCTTTCTTT. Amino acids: CASSGVGDNTEAFF. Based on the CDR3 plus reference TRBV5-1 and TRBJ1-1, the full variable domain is KAGVTQTPRYLIKTRGQQVTLSCSPISGHRSVSWYQQTPGQGLQFLFEYFSETQRNKGNFPGRFSGRQFSNSRSEMNVSTLELGDSALYLCASSGVGDNTEAFFGQGTRLTVV.

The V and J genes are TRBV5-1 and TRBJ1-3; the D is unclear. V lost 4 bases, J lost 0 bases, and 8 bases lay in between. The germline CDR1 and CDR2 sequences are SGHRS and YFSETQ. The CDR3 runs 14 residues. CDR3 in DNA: TGCGCCAGCAGCCAAGGAATCTCTGGAAACACCATATATTTT. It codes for CASSQGISGNTIYF.

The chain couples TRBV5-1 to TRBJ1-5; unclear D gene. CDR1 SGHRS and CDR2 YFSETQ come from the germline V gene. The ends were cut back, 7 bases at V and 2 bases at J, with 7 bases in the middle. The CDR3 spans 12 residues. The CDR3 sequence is CASSDGNQPQHF. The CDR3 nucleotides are TGCGCCAGCTCGGACGGCAATCAGCCCCAGCATTTT.

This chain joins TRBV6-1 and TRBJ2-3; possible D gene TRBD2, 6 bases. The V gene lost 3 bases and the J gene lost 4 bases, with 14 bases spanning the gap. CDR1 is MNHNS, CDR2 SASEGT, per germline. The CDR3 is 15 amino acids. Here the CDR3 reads CASSEASAGSDTQYF. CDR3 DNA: TGTGCCAGCAGTGAGGCTAGCGCGGGATCAGATACGCAGTATTTT.

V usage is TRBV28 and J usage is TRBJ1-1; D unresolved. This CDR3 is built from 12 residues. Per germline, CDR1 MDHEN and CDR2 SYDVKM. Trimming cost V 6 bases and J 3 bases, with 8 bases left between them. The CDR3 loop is CASSTLDTEAFF. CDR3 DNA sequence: TGTGCCAGCAGCACTTTGGACACTGAAGCTTTCTTT.

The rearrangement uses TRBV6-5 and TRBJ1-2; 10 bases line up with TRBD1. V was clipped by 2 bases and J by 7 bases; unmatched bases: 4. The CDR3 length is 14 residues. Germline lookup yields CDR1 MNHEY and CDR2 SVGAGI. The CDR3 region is CASSYGTGASGYTF. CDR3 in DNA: TGTGCCAGCAGTTACGGGACAGGGGCCAGTGGCTACACCTTC.

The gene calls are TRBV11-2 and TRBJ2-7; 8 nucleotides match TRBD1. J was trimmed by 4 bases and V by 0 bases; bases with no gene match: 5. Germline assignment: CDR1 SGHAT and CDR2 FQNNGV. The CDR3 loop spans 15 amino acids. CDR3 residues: CASSLDRGTGYEQYF. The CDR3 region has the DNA TGTGCCAGCAGCTTAGATAGAGGGACAGGTTACGAGCAGTACTTC.

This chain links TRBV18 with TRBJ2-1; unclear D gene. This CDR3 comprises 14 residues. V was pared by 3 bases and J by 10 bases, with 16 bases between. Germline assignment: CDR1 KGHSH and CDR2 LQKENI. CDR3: CASSPTVLLPEQFF. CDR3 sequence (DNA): TGTGCCAGCTCACCCACGGTCTTATTACCCGAGCAGTTCTTC.

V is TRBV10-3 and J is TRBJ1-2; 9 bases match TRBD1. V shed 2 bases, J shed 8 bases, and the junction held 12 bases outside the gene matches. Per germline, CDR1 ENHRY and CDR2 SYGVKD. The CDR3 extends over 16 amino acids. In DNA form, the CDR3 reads TGTGCCATCAGTGAGAATTTAACAGGGGGCAAAGACGGCTACACCTTC. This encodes CAISENLTGGKDGYTF.

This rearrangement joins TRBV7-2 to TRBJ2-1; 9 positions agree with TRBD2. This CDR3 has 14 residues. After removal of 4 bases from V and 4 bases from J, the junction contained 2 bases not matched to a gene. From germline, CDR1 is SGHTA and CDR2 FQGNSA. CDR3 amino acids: CASSSAGGYNEQFF. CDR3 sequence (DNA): TGTGCCAGCAGCTCGGCGGGGGGGTACAATGAGCAGTTCTTC. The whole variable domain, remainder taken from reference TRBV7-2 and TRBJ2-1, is GAGVSQSPSNKVTEKGKDVELRCDPISGHTALYWYRQSLGQGLEFLIYFQGNSAPDKSGLPSDRFSAERTGGSVSTLTIQRTQQEDSAVYLCASSSAGGYNEQFFGPGTRLTVL.

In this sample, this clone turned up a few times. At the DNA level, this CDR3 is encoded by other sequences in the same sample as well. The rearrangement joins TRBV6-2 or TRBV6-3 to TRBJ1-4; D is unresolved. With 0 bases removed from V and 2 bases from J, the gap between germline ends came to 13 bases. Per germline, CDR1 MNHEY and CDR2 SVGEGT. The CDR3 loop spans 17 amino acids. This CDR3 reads CASSYSSRLTTNEKLFF. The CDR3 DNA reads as TGTGCCAGCAGTTACTCGAGTAGGTTGACGACTAATGAAAAACTGTTTTTT.

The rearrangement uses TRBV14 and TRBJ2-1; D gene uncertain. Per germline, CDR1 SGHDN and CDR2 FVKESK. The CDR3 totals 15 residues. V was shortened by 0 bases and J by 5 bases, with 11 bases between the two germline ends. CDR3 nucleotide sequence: TGTGCCAGCAGCCAAGATCGAAGGCGAGACAATGAGCAGTTCTTC. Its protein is CASSQDRRRDNEQFF.